The 5 T cell receptor beta chains below all came from one sample that was sequenced in a study of hypomethylating agent response in myelodysplastic syndrome. Sequenced by immunoSEQ multiplex PCR; TCRdb stores in-frame clones only, minus some. This table has some 4,700 clones, under 90% appearing once. The sequences come from bone marrow, collected before or after starting hypomethylating agent treatment for myelodysplastic syndrome (not recorded which). The receptors were sampled from a human donor with myelodysplastic syndrome.

The chain recombines TRBV7-5 with TRBJ2-1; TRBD2, the table's D call, lacks a check against the DNA. TRBV7-5 is a known pseudogene. The CDR3 contains 16 residues. The CDR3 sequence: CASSELTSGAGDEQFF. The CDR3 coding sequence is TGTGCCAGCAGCGAACTGACTAGCGGGGCTGGGGATGAGCAGTTCTTC.

V is TRBV5-1 and J is TRBJ2-1; 9 bases align to TRBD2. V lost 0 bases to trimming and J lost 4 bases; unmatched junction nucleotides: 8. Germline V gene data show CDR1 as SGHRS and CDR2 as YFSETQ. The CDR3 is 17 residues long. CDR3 DNA: TGCGCCAGCAGCTTGGTAGGCGGGGGGGCCTTTTACAATGAGCAGTTCTTC. It specifies CASSLVGGGAFYNEQFF.

This sequence joins TRBV6-5 and TRBJ2-7, with 10 bases identical to TRBD2. In germline, CDR1 is MNHEY, CDR2 SVGAGI. V was pared by 7 bases and J by 3 bases, with 6 bases of the junction left unmatched. CDR3 size: 14 residues. This CDR3 reads CASTRTSGNYEQYF. CDR3 nucleotides: TGTGCCAGCACCAGGACTAGCGGAAACTACGAGCAGTACTTC.

This chain connects TRBV5-1 to TRBJ2-1; D remains ambiguous. The CDR3 extends over 15 amino acids. Trimming stripped 1 base from V and 6 bases from J, with 14 bases between. CDR1 is SGHRS and CDR2 is YFSETQ in the germline V gene. This CDR3 reads CASSLMAATGNEQFF. DNA of the CDR3: TGCGCCAGCAGCTTGATGGCAGCGACGGGCAATGAGCAGTTCTTC. The full variable domain, with the rest looked up from reference TRBV5-1 and TRBJ2-1, is KAGVTQTPRYLIKTRGQQVTLSCSPISGHRSVSWYQQTPGQGLQFLFEYFSETQRNKGNFPGRFSGRQFSNSRSEMNVSTLELGDSALYLCASSLMAATGNEQFFGPGTRLTVL.

The rearrangement links TRBV5-1 to TRBJ2-5; TRBD2 is a possible D gene (7 bases). The germline gives CDR1 SGHRS, CDR2 YFSETQ. V was cut by 4 bases and J by 2 bases, with 15 bases left in between. The CDR3 covers 15 residues. CDR3 sequence (DNA): TGCGCCAGCAGCATCCAAGGGGGGGGGCAAGAGACCCAGTACTTC. This translates into CASSIQGGGQETQYF.